This T cell receptor (beta chain) is from a study of cytomegalovirus exposure and HLA in healthy donors. Study-wide results and caveats: Cytomegalovirus status, reportedly, was diagnosed with high specificity and sensitivity by the classifier. Analysis was carried out at a later point, and it linked a missense DCLRE1C variant to TCR beta V- and J-gene trimming. A later analysis linked 15,000 to 20,000 TCR beta sequences to HLA alleles at 0.05 false discovery rate. A later analysis revealed that TCR association rates differed between HLA loci, peaking at DRB1 and bottoming out at HLA-C.

Use of 60 Vbeta and 13 Jbeta primers characterized the PCR. The repertoire was sequenced with immunoSEQ multiplex PCR; TCRdb's copy has only in-frame clones and lacks some. The sample consists of tens of thousands of clones, approximately 68% of them appearing once. In the case of this clone: As yet, its antigen is unknown.

This receptor was identified in a boy younger than 18 in good health and CMV-seropositive. Sequenced sample: PBMCs.

The CDR3 sequence: CAWSVRGASNQPQHF. DNA for the CDR3: TGTGCCTGGAGTGTACGTGGGGCTAGCAATCAGCCCCAGCATTTT. The chain links TRBV30 to TRBJ1-5, with D possibly matching TRBD1 (5 bases). Germline assignment: CDR1 GTSNPN and CDR2 SVGIG (reference sequence). Trimming stripped 0 bases from V and 0 bases from J, with 9 bases between. The CDR3 sequence is 15 residues long.